These 18 T cell receptor beta chains originate from one sample sequenced in a study of PD-1 blockade in classical Hodgkin lymphoma. Libraries were prepared by immunoSEQ multiplex PCR; TCRdb keeps only in-frame clonotypes and omits some of them. The sample lists about 9,100 clones, 92% occurring once. Every patient experienced relapse after autologous stem cell transplantation, and brentuximab vedotin exposure varied. The specimen was peripheral blood mononuclear cells (PBMCs), collected at baseline. The source is a human donor with classical Hodgkin lymphoma.

This chain uses TRBV6-1 with TRBJ1-2; D is possibly TRBD1 (5 bases). The V gene lost 1 base and the J gene lost 8 bases, with 17 bases spanning the gap. Germline V gene data show CDR1 as MNHNS and CDR2 as SASEGT. This CDR3 has 15 residues. This CDR3 reads CASSEEGGAQWGYTF. For the CDR3, the DNA is TGTGCCAGCAGTGAAGAAGGTGGGGCCCAATGGGGCTACACCTTC.

J is TRBJ1-2 and V is TRBV7-9; the D gene is possibly TRBD1 (5 bases). There are 16 residues in the CDR3. Per germline, CDR1 SEHNR and CDR2 FQNEAQ (reference sequence). V lost 2 bases, J lost 6 bases, and 19 bases lay in between. CDR3 loop: CASSLFSPRENNGYTF. The CDR3 nucleotides are TGTGCCAGCAGCTTATTCTCACCCAGGGAGAATAATGGCTACACCTTC.

The chain links TRBV28 to TRBJ1-1; TRBD1 matches 8 bases. Germline values: CDR1 MDHEN, CDR2 SYDVKM. CDR3 length: 15 residues. The ends lost 1 base at V and 5 bases at J; junction bases unmatched: 6. The CDR3 nucleotides read TGTGCCAGCAGTTTATCGGGGCAGGGGGCGACTGAAGCTTTCTTT. Translation: CASSLSGQGATEAFF.

This chain joins TRBV5-4 and TRBJ1-1, with 9 positions matching TRBD1. V lost 4 bases and J lost 4; bases outside the gene matches: 8. The length of the CDR3 is 15 residues. Germline-derived CDR1 and CDR2 are SGHNT and YYREEE (reference sequence). CDR3 amino acids: CASSGTGLGSTEAFF. The CDR3 DNA reads TGTGCCAGCAGCGGGACAGGGCTTGGGAGCACTGAAGCTTTCTTT.

This chain connects TRBV19 to TRBJ2-7; 8 bases are a match to TRBD2. V dropped 3 bases and J dropped 5; count of bases not matched to a gene: 9. Germline assignment: CDR1 LNHDA and CDR2 SQIVND (reference sequence). The CDR3 is 15 amino acids. Written as DNA, the CDR3 is TGTGCCAGTAGTATTCAAGTGACTAGCGTGCACGAGCAGTACTTC. Translated: CASSIQVTSVHEQYF.

Only a few counts were recorded for this clone. CDR3 amino acids: CASSSGDRYEQYF. The CDR3 DNA reads TGCGCCAGCAGTTCGGGAGATCGGTACGAGCAGTACTTC. The gene calls are TRBV10-2 and TRBJ2-7, with D perhaps TRBD2 (6 bases). Trimming removed 5 bases at V and 4 bases at J, with 12 bases between. This CDR3 comprises 13 residues. Germline V gene data show CDR1 as WSHSY and CDR2 as SAAADI.

This clone showed up just once. The chain links TRBV2 to TRBJ2-5; no definite D call. The V and J ends lost 7 bases and 0 bases respectively, with 15 bases between them. The CDR3 runs 15 residues. Per germline, CDR1 SNHLY and CDR2 FYNNEI. CDR3 in DNA: TGTGCCAGCAAACTCCAAAACCAGGACCAAGAGACCCAGTACTTC. It yields the protein CASKLQNQDQETQYF.

CDR3 DNA: TGTGCCAGCAGCTTCTGGGACAGGGGAGGGACCGGGGAGCTGTTTTTT. Amino acid sequence: CASSFWDRGGTGELFF. This sequence joins TRBV9 and TRBJ2-2; 10 nucleotides match TRBD1. J lost 5 bases, V lost 4 bases, and 8 bases had no gene match. This CDR3 comprises 16 residues. Germline CDR1 is SGDLS and CDR2 is YYNGEE.

The chain is built from TRBV27 and TRBJ2-1; TRBD2 matches at 8 bases. Losses at the gene ends were 5 bases for V and 0 bases for J; bases not matched to a gene: 9. CDR3 length: 17 amino acids. Germline CDR1 reads MNHEY; CDR2 reads SMNVEV (reference sequence). The CDR3: CASSTVAGPSSYNEQFF. CDR3 nucleotides: TGTGCCAGCAGTACGGTAGCGGGGCCTAGCTCCTACAATGAGCAGTTCTTC.

The chain links TRBV27 to TRBJ1-1, with D perhaps matching TRBD1 (5 bases). This CDR3 region has 15 residues. Trimming stripped 2 bases from V and 2 bases from J, with 12 bases between. The germline V gene encodes CDR1 MNHEY and CDR2 SMNVEV (reference sequence). In nucleotides, the CDR3 is TGTGCCAGCAGTTTAGTCCGGGGCCTTAACACTGAAGCTTTCTTT. Protein product: CASSLVRGLNTEAFF.

Only one count was recorded for this clone. The V and J genes are TRBV6-1 and TRBJ1-2; no definite D call. Germline V gene sequence: CDR1 MNHNS, CDR2 SASEGT. Trimming cost V 6 bases and J 4 bases, with 9 bases left between them. The CDR3 sequence is 12 residues long. The CDR3 DNA is TGTGCCAGCAGGACGGAGTCCTATGGCTACACCTTC. Protein sequence: CASRTESYGYTF.

This clone was seen once. The rearrangement uses TRBV15 and TRBJ2-1; D unresolved. V lost 3 bases to trimming and J lost 5 bases, with 14 bases between them. Germline CDR1 LNHNV, CDR2 YYDKDF (reference sequence). CDR3 length: 15 residues. The CDR3 DNA reads TGTGCCACCAGCAGGCCGAGCCAGCCCAACAATGAGCAGTTCTTC. Translation gives CATSRPSQPNNEQFF.

The table lists this clone with a few counts. The rearrangement joins TRBV30 to TRBJ1-2; no clear D. Per the germline V gene, CDR1 is GTSNPN and CDR2 is SVGIG (reference sequence). V shed 0 bases and J shed 3 bases, with 14 bases lying between them. The CDR3 is 15 amino acids. In DNA, the CDR3 is TGTGCCTGGAGTGTAAAGGGTGGCGGATACTATGGCTACACCTTC. It yields the protein CAWSVKGGGYYGYTF.

V is TRBV21-1 and J is TRBJ2-3. TRBV21-1 is tagged as a pseudogene. This CDR3 region has 17 residues. CDR3 DNA: TGTGCCAGCAGCAAAGCTTTCTCCCCCGTAAGAAAAGATACGCAGTATTTT. It yields the protein CASSKAFSPVRKDTQYF.

The genes are TRBV9 and TRBJ2-5; 7 bases match TRBD1. V lost 3 bases and J lost 4; bases outside the gene matches: 6. The germline CDR1 and CDR2 sequences are SGDLS and YYNGEE. The CDR3 totals 14 residues. This CDR3 reads CASSAVQGSETQYF. The CDR3, as DNA: TGTGCCAGCAGCGCCGTACAGGGGTCAGAGACCCAGTACTTC.

The chain combines TRBV2 with TRBJ2-1; the match to TRBD2 covers 9 bases. V gave up 0 bases and J gave up 10 bases; unmatched junction bases: 13. Per germline, CDR1 SNHLY and CDR2 FYNNEI. The CDR3 loop spans 17 amino acids. The CDR3 bases are TGTGCCAGCAGTGAAGCGAGGGCTAGCGGGGCCTTTGGAGAGCAGTTCTTC. The encoded protein is CASSEARASGAFGEQFF. The entire variable domain, with the rest obtained from reference TRBV2 and TRBJ2-1, is as follows: EPEVTQTPSHQVTQMGQEVILRCVPISNHLYFYWYRQILGQKVEFLVSFYNNEISEKSEIFDDQFSVERPDGSNFTLKIRSTKLEDSAMYFCASSEARASGAFGEQFFGPGTRLTVL.

The genes are TRBV27 and TRBJ1-2; D is perhaps TRBD1 (5 bases). The V and J ends lost 8 bases and 8 bases respectively, with 24 bases between them. Germline V gives CDR1 MNHEY, CDR2 SMNVEV (reference sequence). The CDR3 sequence is 15 residues long. CDR3 in DNA: TGTGCCAGCTCTGCATACGGGAGGGGCGAGCACGGCTACACCTTC. Residues: CASSAYGRGEHGYTF.

The chain recombines TRBV11-2 with TRBJ1-6; D remains unclear. Germline-derived CDR1 and CDR2 are SGHAT and FQNNGV. The CDR3 covers 17 residues. Trimming took off 1 base at V and 4 bases at J, with 14 bases between the two ends. The CDR3 region has the DNA TGTGCCAGCAGCTTAGTGGCTAGGCTGGGGTATAATTCACCCCTCCACTTT. This sequence encodes CASSLVARLGYNSPLHF.